The next 14 T cell receptor beta chains were all read from a single sample in a study of blood T cell repertoires in COVID-19. Only in-frame clones appear in the TCRdb table, and some are missing; sequencing was by immunoSEQ multiplex PCR. This repertoire shows 150,000 to 200,000 clones, about 90% found once; its top ten account for 0.95% to 1.5%. What was sequenced was PBMCs or T cells enriched from blood (not recorded which). These receptors were obtained from a human donor with acute COVID-19. The donor label of this sample is uncertain.

The gene calls are TRBV12-3 or TRBV12-4 and TRBJ1-5; D gene uncertain. Trimming took off 4 bases at V and 7 bases at J, with 8 bases between the two ends. The CDR3 sequence is 12 residues long. The CDR3 bases are TGTGCCAGCAGTTCAGGATTCCAGCCCCAGCATTTT. Protein product: CASSSGFQPQHF.

A word on this clone: In the same sample, other DNA sequences code for this CDR3. The rearrangement uses TRBV5-1 and TRBJ2-3, with 7 bases identical to TRBD2. The CDR3 has 13 residues. Germline values: CDR1 SGHRS, CDR2 YFSETQ. Unmatched junction bases numbered 5, after V lost 6 bases and J lost 4 bases. The CDR3 is CASTRGESDTQYF. In DNA, the CDR3 is TGCGCCAGCACCCGGGGGGAATCAGATACGCAGTATTTT.

The table lists this clone with a count of one. The chain combines TRBV27 with TRBJ2-2; weak D call: TRBD2 (6 bases). The length of the CDR3 is 15 residues. Trimming stripped 4 bases from V and 6 bases from J, with 15 bases between. Germline V lookup: CDR1 MNHEY, CDR2 SMNVEV (reference sequence). As DNA, the CDR3 is TGTGCCAGCAGTTCCAGACTAGTCTGGGCCGGGGAGCTGTTTTTT. Protein: CASSSRLVWAGELFF.

This clone occurred once. Here the CDR3 DNA reads TGCAGCGTTGAAAGCATTTGGGGGCGCACAGATACGCAGTATTTT. As protein: CSVESIWGRTDTQYF. This chain uses TRBV29-1 with TRBJ2-3; a possible D gene is TRBD1 (6 bases). In germline, CDR1 is SQVTM, CDR2 ANQGSEA. The CDR3 extends over 15 amino acids. V lost 2 bases to trimming and J lost 1 base, with 13 bases between them.

This chain joins TRBV28 and TRBJ2-1; TRBD2 aligns across 9 bases. CDR1 and CDR2 (germline): MDHEN, SYDVKM. The J segment lost 7 bases and the V segment lost 8 bases, leaving 9 bases of the junction unmatched. There are 14 residues in the CDR3. This chain's CDR3 is CASCAGGPRNEQFF. The CDR3 DNA follows: TGTGCCAGCTGTGCGGGGGGGCCGAGGAATGAGCAGTTCTTC.

Comment on this clone: At the DNA level, this CDR3 is encoded by other sequences in the same sample as well. The rearrangement uses TRBV19 and TRBJ2-7; no firm D call. The CDR3 has 13 residues. CDR1 LNHDA and CDR2 SQIVND come from the germline V gene (reference sequence). Trimming shortened V by 4 bases and J by 3 bases, and 10 bases separated the two germline ends. The CDR3 region has the DNA TGTGCCAGTAGTAGACTGGTGGGCTACGAGCAGTACTTC. Its protein is CASSRLVGYEQYF.

The chain uses TRBV7-2 and TRBJ1-1, with D uncertain. The CDR3 extends over 13 amino acids. CDR1 is SGHTA and CDR2 is FQGNSA in the germline V gene. Deletions cut 2 bases from V and 11 bases from J, with 15 bases between. The CDR3: CASSLNPRNGAFF. The CDR3 DNA reads as TGTGCCAGCAGCTTAAACCCCAGGAATGGGGCTTTCTTT.

This chain uses TRBV24-1 with TRBJ2-2; a possible D gene is TRBD2 (7 bases). The CDR3 loop spans 14 amino acids. Germline-derived CDR1 and CDR2 are KGHDR and SFDVKD. V was pared by 7 bases and J by 5 bases, with 13 bases between. The CDR3 coding sequence is TGTGCCACCAGGCGAGAGGGGGGGACCGGGGAGCTGTTTTTT. This encodes CATRREGGTGELFF.

The chain combines TRBV12-5 with TRBJ2-1; 12 bases map to TRBD2. Germline CDR1 is LGHNT and CDR2 is FRNRAP. This CDR3 region has 17 residues. The J segment lost 4 bases and the V segment lost 5 bases, leaving 9 bases of the junction unmatched. CDR3 sequence reads: CASGLSRLAGVYNEQFF. In DNA, the CDR3 is TGTGCTAGTGGTCTCTCCCGACTAGCGGGAGTGTACAATGAGCAGTTCTTC. Full variable domain (rest looked up from reference TRBV12-5 and TRBJ2-1): DARVTQTPRHKVTEMGQEVTMRCQPILGHNTVFWYRQTMMQGLELLAYFRNRAPLDDSGMPKDRFSAEMPDATLATLKIQPSEPRDSAVYFCASGLSRLAGVYNEQFFGPGTRLTVL.

This sequence joins TRBV27 and TRBJ1-2; the D gene is possibly TRBD1 (6 bases). CDR3 size: 14 residues. Germline lookup yields CDR1 MNHEY and CDR2 SMNVEV (reference sequence). V was trimmed by 3 bases and J by 4 bases, leaving 12 bases between them. CDR3 loop: CASSFSQGSYGYTF. The CDR3 nucleotides read TGTGCCAGCAGTTTCTCACAGGGTAGCTATGGCTACACCTTC.

This sequence joins TRBV20-1 and TRBJ2-4, with D perhaps matching TRBD2 (6 bases). Between the trimmed V and J ends, which lost 3 bases and 7 bases, there was a span of 10 bases. There are 12 residues in the CDR3. Per germline, CDR1 DFQATT and CDR2 SNEGSKA (reference sequence). The DNA for the CDR3 is TGCAGTGCTAGTGATGGGAGGAACATTCAGTACTTC. Translated, it gives CSASDGRNIQYF.

The genes are TRBV30 and TRBJ2-3; TRBD1 aligns across 9 bases. CDR1 is GTSNPN and CDR2 is SVGIG in the germline V gene (reference sequence). V gave up 0 bases and J gave up 4 bases; unmatched junction bases: 5. CDR3 length equals 15 residues. CDR3 sequence reads: CAWSVVTGGPDTQYF. Here the CDR3 DNA reads TGTGCCTGGAGTGTAGTGACAGGGGGTCCAGATACGCAGTATTTT.

The chain uses TRBV11-2 and TRBJ2-3; D is possibly TRBD1 (6 bases). Germline V lookup: CDR1 SGHAT, CDR2 FQNNGV. Trimming cost V 8 bases and J 3 bases, with 15 bases left between them. The CDR3 has 14 residues. DNA for the CDR3: TGTGCCAGCTCCACGGGACACTCAACAGATACGCAGTATTTT. The encoded protein is CASSTGHSTDTQYF.

The V gene is TRBV9, the J gene TRBJ2-5; the D gene is possibly TRBD2 (5 bases). The CDR3 is 15 residues long. V shed 0 bases and J shed 2 bases, with 11 bases lying between them. Germline V gene lookup returns CDR1 SGDLS and CDR2 YYNGEE. Here the CDR3 reads CASSVEIRGQETQYF. The CDR3 coding sequence is TGTGCCAGCAGCGTAGAAATACGGGGACAAGAGACCCAGTACTTC. The full variable domain, its missing parts supplied by reference TRBV9 and TRBJ2-5, is DSGVTQTPKHLITATGQRVTLRCSPRSGDLSVYWYQQSLDQGLQFLIQYYNGEERAKGNILERFSAQQFPDLHSELNLSSLELGDSALYFCASSVEIRGQETQYFGPGTRLLVL.